This T cell receptor beta chain was documented in a study of shared clonotypes between healthy human individuals. The V end was cut by 5 bases, the J end by 2 bases, with 16 bases between. The CDR3 contains 15 residues. Germline V gene data show CDR1 as MNHNY and CDR2 as SVGAGI (reference sequence). Profiling relied on immunoSEQ multiplex PCR, and the TCRdb table lists in-frame clones only, not all of them. The data contain about 2.4 million clones, over 85% of them singletons. Input material: naive CD4+ T cells from PBMCs. The subset here: CD45RA+ positively selected. J is TRBJ2-7 and V is TRBV6-6, with TRBD2 as a possible D gene (6 bases). This receptor was identified in a man between 18 and 35 years old in good health. Some clones in this sample may be carry-over from other donors' samples. CDR3 residues: CASSARTGTAYEQYF. CDR3 DNA: TGTGCCAGCAGTGCCAGAACCGGGACTGCCTACGAGCAGTACTTC.